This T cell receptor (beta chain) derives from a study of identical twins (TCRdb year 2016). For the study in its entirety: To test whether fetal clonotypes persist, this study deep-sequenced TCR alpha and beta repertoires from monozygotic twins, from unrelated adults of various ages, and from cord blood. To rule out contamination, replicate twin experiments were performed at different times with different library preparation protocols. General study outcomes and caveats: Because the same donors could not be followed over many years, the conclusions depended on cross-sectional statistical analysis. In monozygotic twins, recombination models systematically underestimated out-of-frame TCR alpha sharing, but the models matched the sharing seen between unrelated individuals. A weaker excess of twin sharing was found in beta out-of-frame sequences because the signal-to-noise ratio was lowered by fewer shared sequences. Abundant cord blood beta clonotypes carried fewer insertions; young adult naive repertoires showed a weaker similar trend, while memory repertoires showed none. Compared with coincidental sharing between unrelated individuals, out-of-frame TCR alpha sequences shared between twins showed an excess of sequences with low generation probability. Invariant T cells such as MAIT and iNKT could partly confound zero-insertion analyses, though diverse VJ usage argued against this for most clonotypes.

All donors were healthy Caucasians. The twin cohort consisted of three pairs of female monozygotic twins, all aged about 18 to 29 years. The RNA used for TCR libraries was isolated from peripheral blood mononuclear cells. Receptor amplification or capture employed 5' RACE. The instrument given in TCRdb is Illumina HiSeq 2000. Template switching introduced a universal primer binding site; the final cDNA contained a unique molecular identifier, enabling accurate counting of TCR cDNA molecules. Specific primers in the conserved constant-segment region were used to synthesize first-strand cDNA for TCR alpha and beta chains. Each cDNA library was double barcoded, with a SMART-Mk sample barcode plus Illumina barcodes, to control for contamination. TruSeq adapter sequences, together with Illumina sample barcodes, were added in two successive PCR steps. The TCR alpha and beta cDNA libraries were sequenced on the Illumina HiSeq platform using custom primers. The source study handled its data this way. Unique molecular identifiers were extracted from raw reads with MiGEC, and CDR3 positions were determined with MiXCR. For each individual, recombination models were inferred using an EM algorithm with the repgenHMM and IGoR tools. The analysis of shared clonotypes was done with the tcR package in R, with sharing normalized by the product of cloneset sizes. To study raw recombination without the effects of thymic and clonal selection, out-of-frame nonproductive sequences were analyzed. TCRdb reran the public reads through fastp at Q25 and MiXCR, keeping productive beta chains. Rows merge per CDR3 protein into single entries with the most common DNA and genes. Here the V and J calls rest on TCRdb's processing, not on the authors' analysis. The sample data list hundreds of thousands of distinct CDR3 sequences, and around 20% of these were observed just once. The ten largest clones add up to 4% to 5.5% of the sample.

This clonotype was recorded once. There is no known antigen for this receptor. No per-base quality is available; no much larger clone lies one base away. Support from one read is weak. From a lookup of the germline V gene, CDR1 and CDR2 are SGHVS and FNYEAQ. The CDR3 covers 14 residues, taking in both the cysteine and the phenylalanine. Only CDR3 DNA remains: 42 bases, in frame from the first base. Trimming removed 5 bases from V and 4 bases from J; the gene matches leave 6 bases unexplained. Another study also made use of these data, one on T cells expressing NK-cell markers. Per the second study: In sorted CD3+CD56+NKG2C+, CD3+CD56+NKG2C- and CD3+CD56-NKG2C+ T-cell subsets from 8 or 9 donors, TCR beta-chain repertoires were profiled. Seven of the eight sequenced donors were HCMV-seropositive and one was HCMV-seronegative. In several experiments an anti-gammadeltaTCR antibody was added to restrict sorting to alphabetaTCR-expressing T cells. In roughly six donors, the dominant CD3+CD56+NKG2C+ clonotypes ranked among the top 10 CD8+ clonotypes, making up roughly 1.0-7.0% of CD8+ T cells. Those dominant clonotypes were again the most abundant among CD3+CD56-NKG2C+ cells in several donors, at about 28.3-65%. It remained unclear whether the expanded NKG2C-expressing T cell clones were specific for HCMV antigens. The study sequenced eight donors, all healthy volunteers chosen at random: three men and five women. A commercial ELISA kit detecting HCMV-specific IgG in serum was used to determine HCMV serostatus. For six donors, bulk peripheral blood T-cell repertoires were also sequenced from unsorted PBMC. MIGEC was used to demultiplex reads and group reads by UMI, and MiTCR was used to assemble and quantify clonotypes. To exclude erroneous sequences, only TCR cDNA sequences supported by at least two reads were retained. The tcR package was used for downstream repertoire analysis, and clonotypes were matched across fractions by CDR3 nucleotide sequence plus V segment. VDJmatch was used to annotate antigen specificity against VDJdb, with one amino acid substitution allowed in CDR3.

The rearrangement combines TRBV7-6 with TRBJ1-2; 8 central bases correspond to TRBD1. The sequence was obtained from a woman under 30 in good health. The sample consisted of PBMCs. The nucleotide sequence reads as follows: TGTGCCAGCAGCGCCAGGACAGGGTCCTATGGCTACACCTTC. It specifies CASSARTGSYGYTF.